This T cell receptor beta chain was obtained from a study of CXCR3-negative and CXCR3-positive naive CD8 T cells. General study findings and limits: Partly lower CXCR3 expression followed cryopreservation, and most assays relied on fresh PBMCs. Hydrophobicity of TRB CDR3s was greater in CXCR3-positive naive cells than in CXCR3-negative naive cells.

Each TRB cDNA library was prepared by 5' RACE (with UMI labels). From its re-call of the 5' RACE reads, TCRdb lists each CDR3 protein once, without DNA. This table lists about 60,000 distinct CDR3 sequences. CDR3 length: 16 amino acids. Germline values: CDR1 SEHNR, CDR2 FQNEAQ (reference sequence). Turning to this clonotype: Antigen specificity is unknown.

Specimen: naive CXCR3+ CD8+ T cells from blood. Subset of the sample: CD45RO-CCR7+CD27+CD95- naive CD8+ T cells expressing CXCR3 (TNR3+). The chain employs TRBV7-9 and TRBJ2-3; TCRdb's D call, TRBD1, is unchecked because there is no DNA. The TCR comes from a human donor in good health. Some clones in this sample may be carry-over from other donors' samples. CDR3 region: CASSLAGGLNTDTQYF.